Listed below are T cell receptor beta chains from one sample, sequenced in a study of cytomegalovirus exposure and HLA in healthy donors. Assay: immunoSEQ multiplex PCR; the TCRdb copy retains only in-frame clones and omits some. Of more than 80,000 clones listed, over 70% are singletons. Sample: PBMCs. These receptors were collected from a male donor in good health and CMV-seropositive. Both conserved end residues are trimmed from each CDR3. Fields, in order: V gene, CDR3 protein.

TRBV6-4	ASSDSGRNPDTQY
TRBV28	ASSDWEQY
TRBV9	ASSGTTDTGELF
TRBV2	ASSDRGWSQH
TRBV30	AWSAGGKVVAGGSDEQF
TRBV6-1	ASSGPRDRATDTQY
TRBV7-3	ASSLNPAGVNEQF
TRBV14	ASSHIKGEGNTEAF
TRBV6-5	ASSYSGSISDTQY
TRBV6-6	ASSYFQGQETQY
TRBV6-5	ASRDRNYGYT
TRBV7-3	ASSSPGQGSSYNEQF
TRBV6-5	ASSSAGTGSNEQY
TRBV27	ASSPLAGGHEQF
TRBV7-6	ASSLAALPGLAGGDTGELF
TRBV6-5	ASSYRRQGFNYGYT
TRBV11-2	ASSLTGNLDEQY
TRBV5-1	ASSLASGGRTVSTDTQY
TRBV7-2	ASSLVGGKGNQPQH
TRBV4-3	ASSQDRGGDRQY
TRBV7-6	ASSLAGGTQY
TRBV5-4	ASSLAVTNTEAF
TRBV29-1	SVVEGAGELF
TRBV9	ASSVGGHNSPLH
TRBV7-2	ASSRDTNQPQH
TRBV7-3	ASSLRQGPITGELF
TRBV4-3	ASSQDVLSNQPQH
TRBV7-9	ASSLARGNTEAF
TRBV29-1	SVYGQESSGNTIY
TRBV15	ATSRETSGAYEQY
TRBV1	TSSQVRAPGTVNYEQY
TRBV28	ASPPLAGGLKADTQY
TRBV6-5	ASSSTTGYDGYT
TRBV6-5	ASRPRGRIYEQY
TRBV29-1	SVGGTAEAF
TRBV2	ASSEEGSYGYT
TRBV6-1	ASSLSRGGGTEAF
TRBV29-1	SVPRNTDTQY
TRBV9	ASSTGQGTDTQY
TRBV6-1	ASSEEWEGDTQY
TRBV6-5	ASSSGGEAETQY
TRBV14	ASSQDSVGWGIQY
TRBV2	ASSESQGGQPQH
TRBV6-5	ASSPRDNEQY
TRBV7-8	ASSPGPGVHEQY
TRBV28	ASSLYLPGQGRTNEKLF
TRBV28	AAQVASGLETQY
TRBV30	AWSVGLAGMQF
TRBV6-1	ASTPDRPPYEQY
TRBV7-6	ASTRRNPGELF
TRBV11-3	ASSRTSGRAGDEQF
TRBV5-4	ASSPRTSGYEQY
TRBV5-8	ASSLLAQAFSYNEQF
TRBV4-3	ASSPRLAGGPGTDTQY
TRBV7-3	ASSFDRTYEQY
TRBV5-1	ASSLSTGTAEAF
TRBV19	ASRPPDRRDQPQH